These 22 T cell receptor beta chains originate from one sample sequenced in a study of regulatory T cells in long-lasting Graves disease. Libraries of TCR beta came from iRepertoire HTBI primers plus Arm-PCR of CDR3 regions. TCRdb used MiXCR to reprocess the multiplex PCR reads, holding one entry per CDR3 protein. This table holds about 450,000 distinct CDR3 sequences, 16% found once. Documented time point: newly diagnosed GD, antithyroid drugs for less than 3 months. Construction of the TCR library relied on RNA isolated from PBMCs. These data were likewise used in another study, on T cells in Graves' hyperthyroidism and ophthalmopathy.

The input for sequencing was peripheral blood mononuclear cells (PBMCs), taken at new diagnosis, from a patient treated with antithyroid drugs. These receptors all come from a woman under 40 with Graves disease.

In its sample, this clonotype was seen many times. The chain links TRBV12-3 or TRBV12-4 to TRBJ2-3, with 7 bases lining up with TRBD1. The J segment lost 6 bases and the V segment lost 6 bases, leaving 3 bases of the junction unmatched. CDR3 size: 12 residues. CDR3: CASREGGDTQYF. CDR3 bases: TGTGCCAGCAGGGAAGGGGGCGATACGCAGTATTTT.

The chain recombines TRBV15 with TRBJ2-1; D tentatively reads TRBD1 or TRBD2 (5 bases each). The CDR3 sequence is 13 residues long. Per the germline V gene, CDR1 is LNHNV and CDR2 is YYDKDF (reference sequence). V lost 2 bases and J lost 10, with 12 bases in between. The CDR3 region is CATSRMGVEEQFF. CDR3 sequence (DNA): TGTGCCACCAGCAGAATGGGGGTAGAGGAGCAGTTCTTC.

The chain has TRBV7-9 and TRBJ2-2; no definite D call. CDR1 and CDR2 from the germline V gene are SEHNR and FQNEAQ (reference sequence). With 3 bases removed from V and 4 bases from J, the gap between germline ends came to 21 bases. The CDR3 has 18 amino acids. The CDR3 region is CASSFHIMRNWTTGELFF. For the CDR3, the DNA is TGTGCCAGCAGCTTCCACATCATGCGGAATTGGACCACCGGGGAGCTGTTTTTT.

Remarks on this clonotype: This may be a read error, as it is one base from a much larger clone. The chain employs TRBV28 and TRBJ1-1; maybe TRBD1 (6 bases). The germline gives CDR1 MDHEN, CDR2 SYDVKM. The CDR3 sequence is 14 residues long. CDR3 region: CAGSLTGYGTEAFF. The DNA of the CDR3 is TGTGCCGGCAGTTTAACAGGGTACGGTACTGAAGCTTTCTTT.

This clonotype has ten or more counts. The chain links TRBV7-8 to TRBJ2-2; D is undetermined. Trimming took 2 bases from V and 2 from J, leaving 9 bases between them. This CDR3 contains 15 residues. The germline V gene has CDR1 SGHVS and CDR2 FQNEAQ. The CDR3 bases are TGTGCCAGCAGCTTATCGGCCAGTAACACCGGGGAGCTGTTTTTT. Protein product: CASSLSASNTGELFF.

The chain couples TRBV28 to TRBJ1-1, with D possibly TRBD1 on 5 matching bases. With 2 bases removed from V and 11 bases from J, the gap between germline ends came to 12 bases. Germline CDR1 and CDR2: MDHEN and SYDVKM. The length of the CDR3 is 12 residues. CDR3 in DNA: TGTGCCAGCAGTTTAGGGCAGGGTGGCGCTTTCTTT. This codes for CASSLGQGGAFF.

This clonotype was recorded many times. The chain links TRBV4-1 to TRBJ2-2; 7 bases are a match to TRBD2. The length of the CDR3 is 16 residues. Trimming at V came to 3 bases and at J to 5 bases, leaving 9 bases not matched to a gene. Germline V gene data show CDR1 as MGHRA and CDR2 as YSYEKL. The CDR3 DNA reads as TGCGCCAGCAGCCATCGGGGCGGGAGTAGGACCGGGGAGCTGTTTTTT. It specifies CASSHRGGSRTGELFF.

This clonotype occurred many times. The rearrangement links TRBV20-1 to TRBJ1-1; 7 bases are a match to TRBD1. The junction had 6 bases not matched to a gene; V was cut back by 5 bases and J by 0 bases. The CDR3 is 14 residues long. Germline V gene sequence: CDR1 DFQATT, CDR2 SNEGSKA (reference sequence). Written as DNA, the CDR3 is TGCAGTGCTGCGCAGGGGGGCATGAACACTGAAGCTTTCTTT. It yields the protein CSAAQGGMNTEAFF.

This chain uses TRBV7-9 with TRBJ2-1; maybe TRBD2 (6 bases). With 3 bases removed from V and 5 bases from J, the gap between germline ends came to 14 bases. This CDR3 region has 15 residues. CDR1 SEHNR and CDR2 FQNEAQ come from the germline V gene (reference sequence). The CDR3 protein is CASSFSGSRNNEQFF. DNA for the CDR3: TGTGCCAGCAGCTTTAGCGGCTCAAGGAACAATGAGCAGTTCTTC.

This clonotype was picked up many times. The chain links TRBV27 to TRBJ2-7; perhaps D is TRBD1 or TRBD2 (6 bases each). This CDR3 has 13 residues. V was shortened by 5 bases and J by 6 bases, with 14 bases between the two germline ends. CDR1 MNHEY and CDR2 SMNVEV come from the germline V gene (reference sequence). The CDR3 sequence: CASSRGTNLEQYF. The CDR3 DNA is TGTGCCAGCAGTCGGGGGACAAATCTCGAGCAGTACTTC.

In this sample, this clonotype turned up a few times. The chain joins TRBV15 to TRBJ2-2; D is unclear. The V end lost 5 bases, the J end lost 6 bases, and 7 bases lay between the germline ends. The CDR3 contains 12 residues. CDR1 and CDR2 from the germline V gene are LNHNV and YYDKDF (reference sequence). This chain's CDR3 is CATSSGPGELFF. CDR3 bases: TGTGCCACCAGCTCAGGTCCCGGGGAGCTGTTTTTT.

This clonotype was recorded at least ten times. CDR3 in amino acids: CASNVEGRANSPLHF. DNA for the CDR3: TGTGCCAGCAATGTCGAGGGCAGGGCAAATTCACCCCTCCACTTT. This chain connects TRBV28 to TRBJ1-6; a weak D match, TRBD1 (5 bases). Germline CDR1 is MDHEN and CDR2 is SYDVKM. Trimming stripped 7 bases from V and 7 bases from J, with 17 bases between. This CDR3 comprises 15 residues.

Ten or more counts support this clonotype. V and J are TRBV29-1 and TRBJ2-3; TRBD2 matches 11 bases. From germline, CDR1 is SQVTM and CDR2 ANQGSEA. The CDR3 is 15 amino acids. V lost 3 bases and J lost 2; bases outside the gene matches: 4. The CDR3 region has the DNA TGCAGCGTTGAGCGGACTAGCGGGCCCACAGATACGCAGTATTTT. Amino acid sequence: CSVERTSGPTDTQYF.

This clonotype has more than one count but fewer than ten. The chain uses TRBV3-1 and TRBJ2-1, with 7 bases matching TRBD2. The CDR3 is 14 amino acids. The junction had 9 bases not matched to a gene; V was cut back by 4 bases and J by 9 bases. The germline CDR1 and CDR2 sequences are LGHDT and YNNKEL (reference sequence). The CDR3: CASSPRLAPLEQFF. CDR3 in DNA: TGTGCCAGCAGCCCCAGACTAGCCCCCCTTGAGCAGTTCTTC.

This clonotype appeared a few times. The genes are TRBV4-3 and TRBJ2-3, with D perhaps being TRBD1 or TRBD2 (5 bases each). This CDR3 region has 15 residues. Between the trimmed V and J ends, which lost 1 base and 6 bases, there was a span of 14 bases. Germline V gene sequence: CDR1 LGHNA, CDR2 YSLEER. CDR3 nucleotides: TGCGCCAGCAGCCAAGCGGGACCCCTGGGGGATACGCAGTATTTT. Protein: CASSQAGPLGDTQYF.

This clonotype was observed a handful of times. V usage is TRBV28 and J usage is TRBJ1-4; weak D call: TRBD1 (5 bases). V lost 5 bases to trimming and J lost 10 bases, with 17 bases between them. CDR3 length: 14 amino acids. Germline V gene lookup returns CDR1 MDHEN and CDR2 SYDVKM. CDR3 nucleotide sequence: TGTGCCAGCAGTCCGGCCCTGGGGACGAGAAAACTGTTTTTT. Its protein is CASSPALGTRKLFF.

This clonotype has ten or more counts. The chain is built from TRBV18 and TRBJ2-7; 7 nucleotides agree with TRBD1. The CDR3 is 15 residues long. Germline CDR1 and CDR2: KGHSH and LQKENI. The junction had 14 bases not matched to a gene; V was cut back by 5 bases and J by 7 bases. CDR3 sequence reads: CASSFTGTAVGEQYF. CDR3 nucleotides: TGTGCCAGCTCATTCACCGGGACAGCTGTTGGGGAGCAGTACTTC. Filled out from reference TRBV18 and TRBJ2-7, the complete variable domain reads NAGVMQNPRHLVRRRGQEARLRCSPMKGHSHVYWYRQLPEEGLKFMVYLQKENIIDESGMPKERFSAEFPKEGPSILRIQQVVRGDSAAYFCASSFTGTAVGEQYFGPGTRLTVT.

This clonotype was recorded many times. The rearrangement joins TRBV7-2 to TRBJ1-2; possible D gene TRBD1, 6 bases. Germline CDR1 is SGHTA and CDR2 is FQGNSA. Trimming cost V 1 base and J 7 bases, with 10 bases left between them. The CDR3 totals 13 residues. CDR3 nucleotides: TGTGCCAGCAGCTTAGACAGGGTCGCTGGCTACACCTTC. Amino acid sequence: CASSLDRVAGYTF.

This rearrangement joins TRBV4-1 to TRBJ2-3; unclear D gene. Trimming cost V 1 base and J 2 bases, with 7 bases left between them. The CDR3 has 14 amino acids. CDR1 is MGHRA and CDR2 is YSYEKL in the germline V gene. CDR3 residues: CASSQVEYTDTQYF. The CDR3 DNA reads TGCGCCAGCAGCCAAGTTGAGTACACAGATACGCAGTATTTT.

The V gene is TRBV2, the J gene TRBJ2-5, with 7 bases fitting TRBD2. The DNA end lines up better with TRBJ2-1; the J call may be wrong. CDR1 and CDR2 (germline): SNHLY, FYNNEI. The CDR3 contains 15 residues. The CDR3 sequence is CASSVEGGPGHEQFF. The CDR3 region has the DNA TGTGCCAGCAGTGTTGAGGGAGGGCCGGGCCATGAGCAGTTCTTC.

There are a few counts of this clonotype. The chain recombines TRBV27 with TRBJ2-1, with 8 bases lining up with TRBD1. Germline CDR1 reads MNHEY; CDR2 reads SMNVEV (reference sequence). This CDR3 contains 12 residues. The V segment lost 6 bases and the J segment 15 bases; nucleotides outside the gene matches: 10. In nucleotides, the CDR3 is TGTGCCAGCAGCCGAGGACAGGGCGAATCGTTCTTC. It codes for CASSRGQGESFF.

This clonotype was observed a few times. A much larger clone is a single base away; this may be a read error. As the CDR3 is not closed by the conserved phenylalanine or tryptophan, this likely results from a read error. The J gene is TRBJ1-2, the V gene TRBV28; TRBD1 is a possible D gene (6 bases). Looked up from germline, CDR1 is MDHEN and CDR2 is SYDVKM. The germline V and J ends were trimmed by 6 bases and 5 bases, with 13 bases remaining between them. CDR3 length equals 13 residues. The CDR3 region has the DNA TGTGCCAGCAGATCCGGGACAACATATGGCTACACCCTC. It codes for CASRSGTTYGYTL.